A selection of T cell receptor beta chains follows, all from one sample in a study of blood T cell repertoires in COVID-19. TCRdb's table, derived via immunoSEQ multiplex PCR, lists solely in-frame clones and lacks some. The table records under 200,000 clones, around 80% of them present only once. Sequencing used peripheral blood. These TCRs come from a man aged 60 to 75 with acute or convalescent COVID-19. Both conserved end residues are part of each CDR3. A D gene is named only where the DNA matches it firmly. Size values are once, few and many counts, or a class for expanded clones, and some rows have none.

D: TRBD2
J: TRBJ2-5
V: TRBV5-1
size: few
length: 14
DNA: TGCGCCAGCAGCTTTAGCGGGGTCAAAGAGACCCAGTACTTC
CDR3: CASSFSGVKETQYF

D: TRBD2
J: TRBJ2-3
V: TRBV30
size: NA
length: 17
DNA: TGTGCCTGGAGTGGGGGGGGGAAGGAGGGTAGCACAGATACGCAGTATTTT
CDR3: CAWSGGGKEGSTDTQYF

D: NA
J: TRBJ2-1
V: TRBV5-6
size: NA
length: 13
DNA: TGTGCCAGCAGCTTGGACATTTATGGTGAGCAGTTCTTC
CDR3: CASSLDIYGEQFF

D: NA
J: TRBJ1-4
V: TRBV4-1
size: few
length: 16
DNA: TGCGCCAGCAGCCAAGGAACCACAGGCCTTAATGAAAAACTGTTTTTT
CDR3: CASSQGTTGLNEKLFF

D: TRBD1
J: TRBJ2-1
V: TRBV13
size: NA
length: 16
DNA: TGTGCCAGCAGCTTTCCGGGACAGGGGTACTACAATGAGCAGTTCTTC
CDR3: CASSFPGQGYYNEQFF

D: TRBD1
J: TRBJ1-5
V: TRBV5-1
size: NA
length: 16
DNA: TGCGCCAGCAGCATTGGGACAGGGGGGAGCAATCAGCCCCAGCATTTT
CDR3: CASSIGTGGSNQPQHF

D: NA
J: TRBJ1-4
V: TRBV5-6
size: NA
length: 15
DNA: TGTGCCAGCAGCTTCCAGGGCACGGCTAATGAAAAACTGTTTTTT
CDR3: CASSFQGTANEKLFF

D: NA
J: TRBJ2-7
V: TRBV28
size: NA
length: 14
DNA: TGTGCCAGCAGTTCCCGTGTGAGCTCCTACGAGCAGTACTTC
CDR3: CASSSRVSSYEQYF

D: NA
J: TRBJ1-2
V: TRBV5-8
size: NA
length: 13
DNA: TGTGCCAGCAGCGAGTGGTCTGAGGTTGGCTACACCTTC
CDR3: CASSEWSEVGYTF

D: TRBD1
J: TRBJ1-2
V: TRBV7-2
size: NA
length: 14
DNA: TGTGCCAGCAGCCCCCAGGGACAGGGCCATGGCTACACCTTC
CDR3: CASSPQGQGHGYTF

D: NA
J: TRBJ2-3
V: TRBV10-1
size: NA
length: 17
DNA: TGCGCCAGCAGTGAGGTGGCAAGCGGGCCTAGCACAGATACGCAGTATTTT
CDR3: CASSEVASGPSTDTQYF

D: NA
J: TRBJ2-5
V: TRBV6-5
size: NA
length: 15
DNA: TGTGCCAGCAGTTACTCGTTAAACCAGCAAGAGACCCAGTACTTC
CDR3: CASSYSLNQQETQYF

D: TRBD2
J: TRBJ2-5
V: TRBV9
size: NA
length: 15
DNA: TGTGCCAGCAGCGTAGAGGTAGCGGGGGAAGAGACCCAGTACTTC
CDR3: CASSVEVAGEETQYF

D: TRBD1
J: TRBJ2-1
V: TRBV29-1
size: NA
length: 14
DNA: TGCAGCGTTCAAGGGACAGGGGTAGACAATGAGCAGTTCTTC
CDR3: CSVQGTGVDNEQFF

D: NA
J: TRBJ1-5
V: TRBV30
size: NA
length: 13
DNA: TGTGCCTGGAGTAGGGCGGGGAGTCAGCCCCAGCATTTT
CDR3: CAWSRAGSQPQHF

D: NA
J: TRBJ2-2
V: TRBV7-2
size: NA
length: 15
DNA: TGTGCCAGCAGCTTATTAGGGGCGAGGACCGGGGAGCTGTTTTTT
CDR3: CASSLLGARTGELFF

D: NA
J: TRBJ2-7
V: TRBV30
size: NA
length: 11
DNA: TGTGCCTGGAGGAGGGGGTGGGAGCAGTACTTC
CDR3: CAWRRGWEQYF

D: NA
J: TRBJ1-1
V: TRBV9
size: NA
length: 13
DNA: TGTGCCAGCAGCGTAGCTCCCGGCACTGAAGCTTTCTTT
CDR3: CASSVAPGTEAFF

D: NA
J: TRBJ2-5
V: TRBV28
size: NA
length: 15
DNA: TGTGCCAGCAGTTTAAGGTCGGGGGGCAGGGAGACCCAGTACTTC
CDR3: CASSLRSGGRETQYF

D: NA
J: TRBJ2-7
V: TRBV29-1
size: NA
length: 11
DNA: TGCAGCGTTGGAACAGGGAACGAGCAGTACTTC
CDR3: CSVGTGNEQYF

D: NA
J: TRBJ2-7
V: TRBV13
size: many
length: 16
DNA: TGTGCCAGCAGACCACACGGGGGGACACTAACCTACGAGCAGTACTTC
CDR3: CASRPHGGTLTYEQYF

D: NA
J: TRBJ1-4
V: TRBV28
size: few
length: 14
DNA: TGTGCCAGCAGTACCCAGGGCCTTCATGAAAAACTGTTTTTT
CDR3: CASSTQGLHEKLFF

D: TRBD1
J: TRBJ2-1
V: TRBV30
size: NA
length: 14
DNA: TGTGCCTGGAATGAGGGGGCCGGGGCCAATGAGCAGTTCTTC
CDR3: CAWNEGAGANEQFF

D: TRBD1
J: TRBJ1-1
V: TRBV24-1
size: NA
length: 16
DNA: TGTGCCACCAGTGACTCGGGACAGGGGGGGCCCACTGAAGCTTTCTTT
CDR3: CATSDSGQGGPTEAFF

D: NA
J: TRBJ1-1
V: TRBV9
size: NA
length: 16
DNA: TGTGCCAGCAGCGTAGGGCTGTCTGTAGCCGGCACTGAAGCTTTCTTT
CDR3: CASSVGLSVAGTEAFF

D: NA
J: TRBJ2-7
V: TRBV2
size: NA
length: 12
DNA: TGTGCCAGCAGTTGGACTACGGGGGAGCAGTACTTC
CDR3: CASSWTTGEQYF

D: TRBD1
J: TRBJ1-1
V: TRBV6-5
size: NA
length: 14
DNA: TGTGCCAGCAGGGGGACAGCTTTAAACACTGAAGCTTTCTTT
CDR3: CASRGTALNTEAFF

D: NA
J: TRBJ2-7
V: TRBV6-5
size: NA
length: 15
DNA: TGTGCCAGCAGTTACTCATGGATGGCGGACTACGAGCAGTACTTC
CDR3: CASSYSWMADYEQYF

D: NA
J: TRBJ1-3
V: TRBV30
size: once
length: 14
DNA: TGTGCCTGGAGCCAGGGAGGAGATGGAAACACCATATATTTT
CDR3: CAWSQGGDGNTIYF

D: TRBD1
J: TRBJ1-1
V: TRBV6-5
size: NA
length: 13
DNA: TGTGCCAGCAGACGGGACAGAGGCACTGAAGCTTTCTTT
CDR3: CASRRDRGTEAFF

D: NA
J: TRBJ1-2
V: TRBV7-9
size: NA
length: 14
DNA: TGTGCCAGCAGCTTAGAGGCGGGGAACTATGGCTACACCTTC
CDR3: CASSLEAGNYGYTF

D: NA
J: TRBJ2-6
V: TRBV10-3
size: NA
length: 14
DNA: TGTGCCATCAGTGGGGAGTCTGGGGCCAACGTCCTGACTTTC
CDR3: CAISGESGANVLTF

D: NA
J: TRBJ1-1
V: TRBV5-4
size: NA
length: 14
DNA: TGTGCCAGCAGCTACCAAGACAGAAACACTGAAGCTTTCTTT
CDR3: CASSYQDRNTEAFF

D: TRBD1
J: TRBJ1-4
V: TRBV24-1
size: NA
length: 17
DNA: TGTGCCACCAGTGACCCTGGACAGGGGGCGACTAATGAAAAACTGTTTTTT
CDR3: CATSDPGQGATNEKLFF

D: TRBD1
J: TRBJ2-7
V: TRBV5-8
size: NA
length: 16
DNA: TGTGCCAGCAGCTCCTACGGGACAGGAAGCTCCTACGAGCAGTACTTC
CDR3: CASSSYGTGSSYEQYF

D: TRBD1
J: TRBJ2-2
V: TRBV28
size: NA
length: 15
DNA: TGTGCCAGCAGTCCCCCGGACAGGGGGAAGGGGGAGCTGTTTTTT
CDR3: CASSPPDRGKGELFF

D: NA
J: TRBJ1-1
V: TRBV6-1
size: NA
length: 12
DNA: TGTGCCAGCAGTGAAAGGGGCACTGAAGCTTTCTTT
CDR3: CASSERGTEAFF

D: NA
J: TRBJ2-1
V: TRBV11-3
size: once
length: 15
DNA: TGTGCCAGCAGCTTAGGGGCGTCAGTAGACAATGAGCAGTTCTTC
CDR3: CASSLGASVDNEQFF

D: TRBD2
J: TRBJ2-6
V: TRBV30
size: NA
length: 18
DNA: TGTGCCTGGGCCAGACGGGCGGGGGGAATCTCTGGGGCCAACGTCCTGACTTTC
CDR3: CAWARRAGGISGANVLTF

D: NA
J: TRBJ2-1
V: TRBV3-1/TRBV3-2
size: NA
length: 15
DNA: TGTGCCAGCAGCCAAGACCCATCGGGGGACAATGAGCAGTTCTTC
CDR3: CASSQDPSGDNEQFF

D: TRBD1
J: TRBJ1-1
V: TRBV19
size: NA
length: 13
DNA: TGTGCCAGTAGTCAACGACAGGGGGCTGGAGCTTTCTTT
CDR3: CASSQRQGAGAFF

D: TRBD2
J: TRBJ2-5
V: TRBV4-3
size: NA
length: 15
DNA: TGCGCCAGCAGTCCAGCGGGGGACCACCAAGAGACCCAGTACTTC
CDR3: CASSPAGDHQETQYF

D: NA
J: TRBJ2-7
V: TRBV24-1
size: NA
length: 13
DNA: TGTGCCACCAGTGCGAAGACAGGCCGGGAGCAGTACTTC
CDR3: CATSAKTGREQYF

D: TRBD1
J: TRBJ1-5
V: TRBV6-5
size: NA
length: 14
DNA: TGTGCCAGCAGTTACGGACAGGGGACTCAGCCCCAGCATTTT
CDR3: CASSYGQGTQPQHF

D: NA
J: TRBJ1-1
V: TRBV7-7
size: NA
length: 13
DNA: TGTGCTAGCAGCCCCGGGGAGGGCACTGAAGCTTTCTTT
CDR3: CASSPGEGTEAFF

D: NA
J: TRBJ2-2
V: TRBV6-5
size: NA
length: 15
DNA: TGTGCCAGCAGTTATAAATTCACTAGCTCCGGGGAGCTGTTTTTT
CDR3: CASSYKFTSSGELFF

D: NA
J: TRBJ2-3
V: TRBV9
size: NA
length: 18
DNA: TGTGCCAGCAGCACGCGAGGAGGACTGTACCCTAGCACAGATACGCAGTATTTT
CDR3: CASSTRGGLYPSTDTQYF

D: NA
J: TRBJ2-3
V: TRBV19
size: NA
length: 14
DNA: TGTGCCAGTAGTATATCGAAAAGCGCAAATACGCAGTATTTT
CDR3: CASSISKSANTQYF

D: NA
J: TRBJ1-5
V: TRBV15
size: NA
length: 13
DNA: TGTGCCACCAGGGGCTATAGCAATCAGCCCCAGCATTTT
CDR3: CATRGYSNQPQHF

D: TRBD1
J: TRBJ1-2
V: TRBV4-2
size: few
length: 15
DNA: TGTGCCAGCAGCCAAGATACAGGGGGGGGCTATGGCTACACCTTC
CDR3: CASSQDTGGGYGYTF

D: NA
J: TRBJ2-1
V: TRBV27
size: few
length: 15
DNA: TGTGCCAGCAGTTTAGGCACACCCTCCTACAATGAGCAGTTCTTC
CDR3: CASSLGTPSYNEQFF

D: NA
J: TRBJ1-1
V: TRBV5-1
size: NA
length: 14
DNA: TGCGCCAGCAGCTTGTATGCGGGGGGGACTGAAGCTTTCTTT
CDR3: CASSLYAGGTEAFF

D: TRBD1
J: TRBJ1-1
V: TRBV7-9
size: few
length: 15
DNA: TGTGCCAGCAGCTTAGGGCACAGGGGGAGTCTGAAAGCTTTCTTT
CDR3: CASSLGHRGSLKAFF

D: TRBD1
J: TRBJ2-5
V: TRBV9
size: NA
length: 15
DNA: TGTGCCAGCAGCGTAGAGACAGGGAGTGGGGAGACCCAGTACTTC
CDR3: CASSVETGSGETQYF

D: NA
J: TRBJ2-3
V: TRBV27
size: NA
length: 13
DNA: TGTGCCAGCAGCCGGATCGGGGCAGATACGCAGTATTTT
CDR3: CASSRIGADTQYF

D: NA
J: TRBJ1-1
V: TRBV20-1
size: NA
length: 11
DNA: TGCAGTGCATCCCGACAGGCCGAAGCTTTCTTT
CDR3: CSASRQAEAFF

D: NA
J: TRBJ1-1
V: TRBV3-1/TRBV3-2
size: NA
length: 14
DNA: TGTGCCAGCAGCCAAGTGGGAGGGAACACTGAAGCTTTCTTT
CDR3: CASSQVGGNTEAFF

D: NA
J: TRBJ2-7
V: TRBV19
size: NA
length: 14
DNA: TGTGCCAGTAGTCTACAGGGTAGGTCCTACGAGCAGTACTTC
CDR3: CASSLQGRSYEQYF

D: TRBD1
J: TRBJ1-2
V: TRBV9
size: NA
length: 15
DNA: TGTGCCAGCAGCTACCGGGACAGGGCTAACTATGGCTACACCTTC
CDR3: CASSYRDRANYGYTF

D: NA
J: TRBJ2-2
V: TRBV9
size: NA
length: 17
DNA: TGTGCCAGCAGCGTCCCGGGGGGCATTTTTAACACCGGGGAGCTGTTTTTT
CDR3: CASSVPGGIFNTGELFF